A single sample is the source of the 32 T cell receptor beta chains below, sequenced in a study of T cells in Graves' hyperthyroidism and ophthalmopathy. Researchers took RNA transcripts and amplified the TCR beta CDR3 regions from them. HTBI primers were used for first-round RT-PCR of the TCR CDR3. TCRdb re-called the multiplex PCR reads with MiXCR, one entry per CDR3 protein. The table lists about 640,000 distinct CDR3 sequences, about 20% of them singletons, with 34% in the top ten. The sequencing sample was made of blood. These receptors originate from a man younger than 45 with Graves' ophthalmopathy.

For this clonotype: A much more abundant neighbour one base away suggests this may be a read error. The chain recombines TRBV28 with TRBJ2-7; 7 positions agree with TRBD2. Germline loops: CDR1 MDHEN, CDR2 SYDVKM. This CDR3 is built from 16 residues. The CDR3 sequence: CAGSSGASGNLYEQYF. The CDR3 nucleotides are TGTGCCGGCAGCTCCGGGGCTAGCGGAAACCTCTACGAGCAGTACTTC.

The chain links TRBV28 to TRBJ2-7; TRBD2 matches at 12 bases. The CDR3 sequence is 15 residues long. V was pared by 2 bases and J by 9 bases, with 8 bases of the junction left unmatched. CDR1 and CDR2 (germline): MDHEN, SYDVKM. DNA for the CDR3: TGTGCCAGCAGTTTAGGGTCTAGCGGGAGGGTCGGGCAGTACTTC. Encoded protein: CASSLGSSGRVGQYF. Using reference TRBV28 and TRBJ2-7 for the parts outside the CDR3, the full variable domain is DVKVTQSSRYLVKRTGEKVFLECVQDMDHENMFWYRQDPGLGLRLIYFSYDVKMKEKGDIPEGYSVSREKKERFSLILESASTNQTSMYLCASSLGSSGRVGQYFGPGTRLTVT.

This clonotype was detected ten times or more. The chain combines TRBV2 with TRBJ2-7, with unresolved D. CDR1 is SNHLY, CDR2 FYNNEI, per germline. The CDR3 extends over 13 amino acids. The V end lost 8 bases, the J end lost 2 bases, and 13 bases lay between the germline ends. CDR3 region: CASHHDIAYEQYF. The CDR3 DNA sequence: TGTGCCAGCCACCACGACATTGCCTACGAGCAGTACTTC.

The chain has TRBV19 and TRBJ2-1; D not certain. Germline V gene lookup returns CDR1 LNHDA and CDR2 SQIVND (reference sequence). Deletions cut 3 bases from V and 5 bases from J, with 8 bases between. The CDR3 totals 13 residues. The CDR3 DNA sequence: TGTGCCAGTAGTATCGGCGGTGACAATGAGCAGTTCTTC. Translation gives CASSIGGDNEQFF.

This chain connects TRBV5-5 to TRBJ2-3; 7 bases agree with TRBD2. Trimming cost V 1 base and J 2 bases; bases outside gene matches: 7. The CDR3 covers 16 residues. CDR1 is SGHKS and CDR2 is YYEKEE in the germline V gene (reference sequence). CDR3 coding DNA: TGTGCCAGCAGCTTGTTTTCCGGGAGGTCCACAGATACGCAGTATTTT. Translating gives CASSLFSGRSTDTQYF. Based on the CDR3 plus reference TRBV5-5 and TRBJ2-3, the full variable domain is DAGVTQSPTHLIKTRGQQVTLRCSPISGHKSVSWYQQVLGQGPQFIFQYYEKEERGRGNFPDRFSARQFPNYSSELNVNALLLGDSALYLCASSLFSGRSTDTQYFGPGTRLTVL.

This clonotype showed up just a few times. V gene TRBV5-1 combines with J gene TRBJ2-2; D remains ambiguous. Trimming left V 0 bases short and J 6 bases short, with 6 bases between. Germline lookup yields CDR1 SGHRS and CDR2 YFSETQ. The CDR3 has 13 amino acids. Written as DNA, the CDR3 is TGCGCCAGCAGCTTGGACTGGCCCGGGGAGCTGTTTTTT. Translating gives CASSLDWPGELFF.

This sequence joins TRBV6-1 and TRBJ1-4; 8 bases match TRBD1. This CDR3 has 13 amino acids. Germline V gives CDR1 MNHNS, CDR2 SASEGT. Trimming at V came to 5 bases and at J to 8 bases, leaving 4 bases not matched to a gene. CDR3 sequence reads: CASSIRQGEKLFF. CDR3 nucleotides: TGTGCCAGCAGTATTCGACAGGGGGAAAAACTGTTTTTT.

This clonotype was found a few times. The chain has TRBV5-1 and TRBJ2-7, with TRBD1 matching over 7 bases. V shed 4 bases, J shed 2 bases, and the junction held 9 bases outside the gene matches. The CDR3 totals 15 residues. Germline CDR1 reads SGHRS; CDR2 reads YFSETQ. The CDR3 nucleotides read TGCGCCAGCAGCCCCTGGACAGGTGGGACCTACGAGCAGTACTTC. Its protein is CASSPWTGGTYEQYF. The whole variable domain, filled in from reference TRBV5-1 and TRBJ2-7, reads KAGVTQTPRYLIKTRGQQVTLSCSPISGHRSVSWYQQTPGQGLQFLFEYFSETQRNKGNFPGRFSGRQFSNSRSEMNVSTLELGDSALYLCASSPWTGGTYEQYFGPGTRLTVT.

The J gene is TRBJ2-3, the V gene TRBV18; unclear D gene. This CDR3 spans 18 amino acids. Trimming removed 3 bases from V and 2 bases from J, with 21 bases in between. Germline V CDR1 and CDR2: KGHSH, LQKENI. CDR3 sequence reads: CASSPPLGRPDHTDTQYF. The CDR3 nucleotides read TGTGCCAGCTCACCCCCTTTGGGCAGGCCTGACCACACAGATACGCAGTATTTT.

This clonotype occurred many times. The gene calls are TRBV18 and TRBJ1-2; 7 nucleotides align to TRBD1. This CDR3 is built from 13 residues. J lost 4 bases, V lost 3 bases, and 2 bases had no gene match. Germline V gives CDR1 KGHSH, CDR2 LQKENI. CDR3 coding DNA: TGTGCCAGCTCACCGGACAGGTTCTATGGCTACACCTTC. This encodes CASSPDRFYGYTF. Full variable domain (outside the CDR3, taken from reference TRBV18 and TRBJ1-2): NAGVMQNPRHLVRRRGQEARLRCSPMKGHSHVYWYRQLPEEGLKFMVYLQKENIIDESGMPKERFSAEFPKEGPSILRIQQVVRGDSAAYFCASSPDRFYGYTFGSGTRLTVV.

V gene TRBV4-1 combines with J gene TRBJ2-7; 7 nucleotides line up with TRBD1. From germline, CDR1 is MGHRA and CDR2 YSYEKL. This CDR3 comprises 15 residues. The V and J ends lost 0 bases and 3 bases, in that order; junction bases with no gene match: 5. CDR3 sequence (DNA): TGCGCCAGCAGCCAAGACCCGGGACAGCTCTACGAGCAGTACTTC. It yields the protein CASSQDPGQLYEQYF.

This clonotype has a handful of counts. V gene TRBV9 combines with J gene TRBJ1-1; D unclear. V was shortened by 4 bases and J by 4 bases, with 11 bases between the two germline ends. CDR3 length equals 13 residues. The germline gives CDR1 SGDLS, CDR2 YYNGEE. The CDR3 sequence: CASSPPLGTEAFF. The CDR3 region has the DNA TGTGCCAGCAGCCCGCCCTTGGGCACTGAAGCTTTCTTT. Looking up the rest from reference TRBV9 and TRBJ1-1 gives the full variable domain: DSGVTQTPKHLITATGQRVTLRCSPRSGDLSVYWYQQSLDQGLQFLIQYYNGEERAKGNILERFSAQQFPDLHSELNLSSLELGDSALYFCASSPPLGTEAFFGQGTRLTVV.

This clonotype came up a few times. The CDR3 nucleotides are TGTGCCAGCAGCGGACAGGGCTGGTATTCACCCCTCCACTTT. Translation: CASSGQGWYSPLHF. The chain employs TRBV2 and TRBJ1-6, with 8 bases fitting TRBD1. Germline-derived CDR1 and CDR2 are SNHLY and FYNNEI. This CDR3 has 14 residues. Trimming cost V 6 bases and J 8 bases; bases outside gene matches: 6.

This clonotype was recorded at least ten times. The rearrangement uses TRBV2 and TRBJ1-1; D is ambiguous. The germline gives CDR1 SNHLY, CDR2 FYNNEI. Trimming cost V 4 bases and J 4 bases, with 7 bases left between them. The CDR3 loop spans 12 amino acids. The CDR3 loop is CASSGVGTEAFF. The CDR3, as DNA: TGTGCCAGCAGTGGTGTGGGCACTGAAGCTTTCTTT.

There are a few counts of this clonotype. J is TRBJ2-2 and V is TRBV15; 12 nucleotides match TRBD2. The ends lost 0 bases at V and 3 bases at J; junction bases unmatched: 2. The V gene's germline CDR1 is LNHNV and CDR2 YYDKDF (reference sequence). The CDR3 consists of 17 residues. This chain's CDR3 is CATSRELAGGDTGELFF. In nucleotides, the CDR3 is TGTGCCACCAGCAGAGAACTAGCGGGGGGCGACACCGGGGAGCTGTTTTTT.

This clonotype was observed a few times. This sequence joins TRBV28 and TRBJ2-2; 8 nucleotides match TRBD2. CDR1 and CDR2 (germline): MDHEN, SYDVKM. Losses at the gene ends were 4 bases for V and 2 bases for J; bases not matched to a gene: 6. The CDR3 is 16 residues long. The CDR3 sequence: CASSSWTSPNTGELFF. The CDR3 nucleotides are TGTGCCAGCAGTTCTTGGACTAGCCCTAACACCGGGGAGCTGTTTTTT.

This clonotype was counted a few times. The chain couples TRBV7-2 to TRBJ2-5, with 8 bases matching TRBD2. Germline CDR1 and CDR2: SGHTA and FQGNSA. Trimming removed 1 base from V and 4 bases from J; junction bases left unmatched: 8. CDR3 length: 16 amino acids. As DNA, the CDR3 is TGTGCCAGCAGCTTAGAAAAATTAGCGGGATTAGAGACCCAGTACTTC. Protein: CASSLEKLAGLETQYF.

This clonotype appeared many times. The chain joins TRBV30 to TRBJ2-2; D call uncertain. In germline, CDR1 is GTSNPN, CDR2 SVGIG (reference sequence). Trimming left V 0 bases short and J 0 bases short, with 5 bases between. The CDR3 extends over 14 amino acids. For the CDR3, the DNA is TGTGCCTGGAGTGTTGGGTCGAACACCGGGGAGCTGTTTTTT. Its translation: CAWSVGSNTGELFF. Variable domain in full (rest from reference TRBV30 and TRBJ2-2): SQTIHQWPATLVQPVGSPLSLECTVEGTSNPNLYWYRQAAGRGLQLLFYSVGIGQISSEVPQNLSASRPQDRQFILSSKKLLLSDSGFYLCAWSVGSNTGELFFGEGSRLTVL.

The chain joins TRBV3-1 to TRBJ1-3; 7 positions match TRBD1. Germline values: CDR1 LGHDT, CDR2 YNNKEL (reference sequence). CDR3 length: 16 amino acids. Trimming took 3 bases from V and 0 from J; bases not matched to a gene: 5. CDR3 coding DNA: TGTGCCAGCAGCCAGACAGGGTCCTCCTCTGGAAACACCATATATTTT. Its protein product is CASSQTGSSSGNTIYF. Full variable domain (remainder filled in from reference TRBV3-1 and TRBJ1-3): DTAVSQTPKYLVTQMGNDKSIKCEQNLGHDTMYWYKQDSKKFLKIMFSYNNKELIINETVPNRFSPKSPDKAHLNLHINSLELGDSAVYFCASSQTGSSSGNTIYFGEGSWLTVV.

As regards this clonotype: This may be a read error: a much more frequent sequence differs by one nucleotide. This chain links TRBV30 with TRBJ2-7; 7 bases fit TRBD2. This CDR3 comprises 13 residues. The germline V gene has CDR1 GTSNPN and CDR2 SVGIG (reference sequence). The CDR3 DNA reads as TGTACCTGGGCGTTGGGAGGGAGCGCCGAGCAGTACTTC. This translates into CTWALGGSAEQYF.

This clonotype was detected ten times or more. The rearrangement joins TRBV12-3 or TRBV12-4 to TRBJ2-2; 7 bases are shared with TRBD1. The J segment lost 0 bases and the V segment lost 2 bases, leaving 3 bases of the junction unmatched. The CDR3 consists of 16 residues. The CDR3 reads CASSLPGQANTGELFF. The CDR3 coding sequence is TGTGCCAGCAGTTTACCCGGACAGGCGAACACCGGGGAGCTGTTTTTT.

This clonotype was observed many times. This chain links TRBV4-3 with TRBJ1-5; D not certain. V was cut by 0 bases and J by 3 bases, with 9 bases left in between. This CDR3 contains 15 residues. Germline CDR1 is LGHNA and CDR2 is YSLEER. CDR3 nucleotides: TGCGCCAGCAGCCAAGATTACACCAACAATCAGCCCCAGCATTTT. This encodes CASSQDYTNNQPQHF.

This clonotype was detected many times. The chain carries TRBV7-9 and TRBJ2-5; 10 bases match TRBD2. Germline V gives CDR1 SEHNR, CDR2 FQNEAQ (reference sequence). V was pared by 3 bases and J by 3 bases, with 4 bases of the junction left unmatched. CDR3 length: 15 amino acids. The CDR3 region has the DNA TGTGCCAGCAGCTTGAGCGGGAGGGCGAAAGAGACCCAGTACTTC. As protein: CASSLSGRAKETQYF.

This clonotype was counted only a few times. This chain links TRBV3-1 with TRBJ2-2; TRBD2 aligns across 16 bases. The CDR3 contains 19 residues. From germline, CDR1 is LGHDT and CDR2 YNNKEL (reference sequence). Trimming took 3 bases from V and 5 from J; bases not matched to a gene: 9. For the CDR3, the DNA is TGTGCCAGCAGCCACTCCGGGACTAGCGGGAGGGCCAAGACCGGGGAGCTGTTTTTT. This encodes CASSHSGTSGRAKTGELFF. The entire variable domain, with the rest obtained from reference TRBV3-1 and TRBJ2-2, is as follows: DTAVSQTPKYLVTQMGNDKSIKCEQNLGHDTMYWYKQDSKKFLKIMFSYNNKELIINETVPNRFSPKSPDKAHLNLHINSLELGDSAVYFCASSHSGTSGRAKTGELFFGEGSRLTVL.

The chain combines TRBV6-1 with TRBJ2-1; 10 bases agree with TRBD1. Germline CDR1 and CDR2: MNHNS and SASEGT. This CDR3 is 16 amino acids long. J lost 3 bases, V lost 4 bases, and 6 bases had no gene match. The CDR3 region has the DNA TGTGCCAGCAGTGGGGGGACAGGGGTCGTCTACAATGAGCAGTTCTTC. It specifies CASSGGTGVVYNEQFF.

This clonotype was recorded many times. The CDR3 protein is CASSFFGGNTEAFF. The DNA for the CDR3 is TGTGCCAGCAGTTTCTTTGGGGGCAACACTGAAGCTTTCTTT. V is TRBV28 and J is TRBJ1-1; D may be TRBD1 (6 bases). The V gene lost 3 bases and the J gene lost 2 bases, with 10 bases spanning the gap. Germline assignment: CDR1 MDHEN and CDR2 SYDVKM. The CDR3 consists of 14 residues.

This clonotype was observed a handful of times. The chain couples TRBV10-1 to TRBJ2-3, with 9 bases identical to TRBD2. The junction had 7 bases not matched to a gene; V was cut back by 0 bases and J by 6 bases. Germline assignment: CDR1 WNHNN and CDR2 SYGVQD (reference sequence). This CDR3 is 16 amino acids long. The DNA of the CDR3 is TGCGCCAGCAGTGAGTCCGGTAGCGGGAGTAGTGATACGCAGTATTTT. Translation: CASSESGSGSSDTQYF.

The rearrangement uses TRBV10-3 and TRBJ2-1, with D maybe TRBD2 (5 bases). Germline V gene lookup returns CDR1 ENHRY and CDR2 SYGVKD. The CDR3 length is 15 residues. Trimming removed 6 bases at V and 5 bases at J, with 17 bases between. CDR3 coding DNA: TGTGCCATCAGCTCCCTGGACTCTGCTAACAATGAGCAGTTCTTC. Its protein is CAISSLDSANNEQFF.

This clonotype was seen at least ten times. This chain connects TRBV30 to TRBJ2-7, with D unclear. Trimming left V 4 bases short and J 3 bases short, with 7 bases between. The CDR3 covers 11 residues. Looked up from germline, CDR1 is GTSNPN and CDR2 is SVGIG (reference sequence). The CDR3 nucleotides read TGTGCCTGGATTACGGGCTACGAGCAGTACTTC. Its translation: CAWITGYEQYF.

The chain employs TRBV9 and TRBJ2-1; the match to TRBD2 covers 7 bases. The germline CDR1 and CDR2 sequences are SGDLS and YYNGEE. The CDR3 length is 11 residues. V shed 0 bases, J shed 12 bases, and the junction held 0 bases outside the gene matches. CDR3 loop: CASSVGEGQFF. CDR3 bases: TGTGCCAGCAGCGTAGGGGAGGGGCAGTTCTTC.

The CDR3, as DNA: TGCAGCATCCGACAGGGCCCTGGAAACACCATATATTTT. This codes for CSIRQGPGNTIYF. The rearrangement uses TRBV29-1 and TRBJ1-3; 7 positions agree with TRBD1. This CDR3 has 13 amino acids. V was clipped by 8 bases and J by 2 bases; unmatched bases: 6. The germline CDR1 and CDR2 sequences are SQVTM and ANQGSEA. Filled out from reference TRBV29-1 and TRBJ1-3, the complete variable domain reads SAVISQKPSRDICQRGTSLTIQCQVDSQVTMMFWYRQQPGQSLTLIATANQGSEATYESGFVIDKFPISRPNLTFSTLTVSNMSPEDSSIYLCSIRQGPGNTIYFGEGSWLTVV.

The rearrangement joins TRBV5-5 to TRBJ2-5, with a tentative D call TRBD2 (6 bases). The germline CDR1 and CDR2 sequences are SGHKS and YYEKEE (reference sequence). The CDR3 spans 14 residues. V lost 3 bases, J lost 0 bases, and 9 bases lay in between. CDR3 in DNA: TGTGCCAGCAGCTGGGGGAGGTACCAAGAGACCCAGTACTTC. Translating gives CASSWGRYQETQYF.